A single sample is the source of the 9 T cell receptor beta chains below, sequenced in a study of CD8+CD57+ T cells in acquired aplastic anemia. Genomic DNA, the template, was used for profiling of the TCR beta VDJ and CDR3. Each CDR3 protein gets one entry after TCRdb re-called the reads with MiXCR. The sample has around 400,000 distinct CDR3 sequences; just under 70% are singletons. Sequencing used sorted CD4+, CD8+, or CD8+CD57+ T cells (not recorded which) from PBMCs. The receptors originated from a human donor in good health, serving as a control.

This clonotype came up a few times. V gene TRBV5-4 combines with J gene TRBJ1-1; D is unresolved. Trimming took 2 bases from V and 1 from J, leaving 9 bases between them. The CDR3 runs to 14 residues. Germline V gene data show CDR1 as SGHNT and CDR2 as YYREEE (reference sequence). The CDR3 spells CASSFSLRNTEAFF. The CDR3 nucleotides are TGTGCCAGCAGCTTCTCACTACGGAACACTGAAGCTTTCTTT.

As concerns this clonotype: One junction end does not reproduce the germline sequence, and a read error may be involved. The chain couples TRBV2 to TRBJ2-1, with 9 bases aligning to TRBD1. Germline V gene data show CDR1 as SNHLY and CDR2 as FYNNEI. The CDR3 loop spans 14 amino acids. The CDR3 loop is CASSTRQGESEQHF. CDR3 nucleotides: TGTGCCAGCAGCACTCGACAGGGGGAAAGTGAGCAGCACTTC.

The J gene is TRBJ2-3, the V gene TRBV9, with TRBD2 matching 7 bases. Germline V lookup: CDR1 SGDLS, CDR2 YYNGEE. With 3 bases clipped from V and 1 base from J, the junction kept 11 bases outside the gene matches. This CDR3 has 17 residues. The CDR3 region has the DNA TGTGCCAGCAGCGAGACTTGGCGGGAGAGTGGCACAGATACGCAGTATTTT. Protein: CASSETWRESGTDTQYF.

This clonotype occurred many times. The chain has TRBV12-3 or TRBV12-4 and TRBJ2-3; the match to TRBD1 covers 8 bases. V shed 3 bases, J shed 1 base, and the junction held 0 bases outside the gene matches. The CDR3 contains 14 residues. CDR3 coding DNA: TGTGCCAGCAGTTTGGACAGGGGCACAGATACGCAGTATTTT. Translation: CASSLDRGTDTQYF.

Points on this clonotype: A junction end diverges from the germline sequence, so it may reflect a read error. The chain recombines TRBV7-9 with TRBJ1-5, with TRBD1 matching 8 bases. This CDR3 contains 14 residues. Germline V lookup: CDR1 SEHNR, CDR2 FQNEAQ (reference sequence). The DNA for the CDR3 is TGTGCCAGCAAAGACGCAGGGGGCACTGAAGCTCTCTTTTTT. It yields the protein CASKDAGGTEALFF.

This clonotype appeared once. Mismatch with germline at one junction end may stem from a read error. The rearrangement joins TRBV7-2 to TRBJ2-7; D might be TRBD2 (5 bases). The CDR3 covers 14 residues. The germline gives CDR1 SGHTA, CDR2 FQGNSA. CDR3 DNA sequence: TGTGCCAGCAGCCCTCCGGGATTCCCCTACGTGCAGTACTTC. Its translation is CASSPPGFPYVQYF.

This clonotype occurred many times. The V gene is TRBV30, the J gene TRBJ2-1; the D call may be TRBD1 or TRBD2 (7 bases each). CDR1 is GTSNPN and CDR2 is SVGIG in the germline V gene (reference sequence). Trimming pared 0 bases from V and 8 bases from J, leaving 11 bases between. This CDR3 has 13 amino acids. The CDR3: CAWSVGGGDEQFF. As DNA, the CDR3 is TGTGCCTGGAGTGTGGGAGGGGGCGATGAGCAGTTCTTC.

The chain couples TRBV20-1 to TRBJ2-3; D is perhaps TRBD2 (5 bases). The CDR3 contains 13 residues. Germline assignment: CDR1 DFQATT and CDR2 SNEGSKA (reference sequence). With 7 bases removed from V and 8 bases from J, the gap between germline ends came to 19 bases. In DNA form, the CDR3 reads TGCAGTGAGGAGGCACCTTCGAGCAGTACGCAGTATTTT. Its protein product is CSEEAPSSSTQYF.

The chain employs TRBV11-1 and TRBJ1-4; the D gene is possibly TRBD1 (5 bases). Germline CDR1 and CDR2: SGHAT and FQDESV (reference sequence). CDR3 length: 13 residues. The V end lost 5 bases, the J end lost 5 bases, and 9 bases lay between the germline ends. The CDR3: CASSGGINEKLFF. Here the CDR3 DNA reads TGTGCCAGCAGCGGGGGTATAAATGAAAAACTGTTTTTT.